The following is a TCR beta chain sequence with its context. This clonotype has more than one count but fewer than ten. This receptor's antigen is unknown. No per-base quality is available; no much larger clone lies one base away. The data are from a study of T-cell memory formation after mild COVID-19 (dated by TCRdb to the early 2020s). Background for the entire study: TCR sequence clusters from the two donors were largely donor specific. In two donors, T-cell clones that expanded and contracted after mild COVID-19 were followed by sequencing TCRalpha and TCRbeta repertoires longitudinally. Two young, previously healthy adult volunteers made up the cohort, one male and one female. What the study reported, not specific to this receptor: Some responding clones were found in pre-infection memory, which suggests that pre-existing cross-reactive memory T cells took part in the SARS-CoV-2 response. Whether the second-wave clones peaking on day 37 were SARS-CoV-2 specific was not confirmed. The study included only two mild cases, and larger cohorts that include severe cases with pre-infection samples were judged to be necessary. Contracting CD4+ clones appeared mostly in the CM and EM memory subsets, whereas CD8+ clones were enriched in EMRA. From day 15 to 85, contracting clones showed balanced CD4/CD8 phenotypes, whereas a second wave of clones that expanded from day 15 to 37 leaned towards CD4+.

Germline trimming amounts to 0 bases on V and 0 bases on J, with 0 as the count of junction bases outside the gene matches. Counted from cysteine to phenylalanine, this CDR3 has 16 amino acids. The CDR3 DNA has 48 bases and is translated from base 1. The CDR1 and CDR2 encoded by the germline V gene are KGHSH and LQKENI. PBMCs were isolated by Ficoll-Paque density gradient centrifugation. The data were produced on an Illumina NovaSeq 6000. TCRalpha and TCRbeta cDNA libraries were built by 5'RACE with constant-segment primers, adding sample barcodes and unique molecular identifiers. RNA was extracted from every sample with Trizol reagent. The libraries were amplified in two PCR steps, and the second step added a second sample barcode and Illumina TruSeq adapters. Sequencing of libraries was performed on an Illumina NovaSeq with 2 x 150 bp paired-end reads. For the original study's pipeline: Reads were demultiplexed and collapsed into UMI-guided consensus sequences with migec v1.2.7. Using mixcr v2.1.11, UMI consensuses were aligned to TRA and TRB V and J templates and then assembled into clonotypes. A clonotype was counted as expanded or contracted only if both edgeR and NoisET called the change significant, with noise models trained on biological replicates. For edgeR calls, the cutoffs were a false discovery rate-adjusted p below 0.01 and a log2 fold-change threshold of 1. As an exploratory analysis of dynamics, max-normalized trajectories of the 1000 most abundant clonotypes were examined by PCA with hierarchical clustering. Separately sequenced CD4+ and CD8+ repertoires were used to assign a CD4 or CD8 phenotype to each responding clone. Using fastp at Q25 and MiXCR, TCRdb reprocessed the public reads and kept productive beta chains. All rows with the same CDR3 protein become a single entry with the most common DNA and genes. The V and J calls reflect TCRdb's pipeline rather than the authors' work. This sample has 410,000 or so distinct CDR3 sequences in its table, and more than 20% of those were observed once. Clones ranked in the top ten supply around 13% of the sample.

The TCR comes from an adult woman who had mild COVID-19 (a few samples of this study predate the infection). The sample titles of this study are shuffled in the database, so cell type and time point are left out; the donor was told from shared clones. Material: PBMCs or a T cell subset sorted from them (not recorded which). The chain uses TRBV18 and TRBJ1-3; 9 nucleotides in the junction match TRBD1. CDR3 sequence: CASSPPGQGSGNTIYF. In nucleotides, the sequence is TGTGCCAGCTCACCACCGGGACAGGGCTCTGGAAACACCATATATTTT.